The entry below gives a single T cell receptor (beta chain) sequence along with its context. The antigen remains undetermined. The CDR3 loop spans 17 amino acids. Germline CDR1 is MGHRA and CDR2 is YSYEKL. V was clipped by 1 base and J by 0 bases, with 13 bases between them. PCR employed 60 Vbeta and 13 Jbeta primers. Authors' methods: Later analysis identified roughly 84 million unique TCR beta chains, 8.5 million to 13 million shared. Assay used: immunoSEQ multiplex PCR; TCRdb lists only in-frame clones, some missing. V, J and clone size reflect that table, while D and trimming were determined from the DNA. Of 150,000 to 200,000 clones in the sample, roughly 87% were seen once. The source of the sample is a study of cytomegalovirus exposure and HLA in healthy donors. Study-level findings and limits: Exclusion applied to some V segments, including TRBV6-2 and TRBV6-3, as they were indistinguishable.

The TCR originated in a girl under two years old in good health and CMV-seronegative. Sequenced input: PBMCs. The chain employs TRBV4-1 and TRBJ2-1; tentatively, D is TRBD2 (6 bases). The CDR3 loop reads CASSQGGTSGSYNEQFF. The CDR3 DNA reads TGCGCCAGCAGCCAAGGGGGGACTTCGGGCTCCTACAATGAGCAGTTCTTC.